A selection of T cell receptor beta chains follows, all from one sample in a study of blood T cell repertoires in COVID-19. Produced via immunoSEQ multiplex PCR; TCRdb's table is partial and in-frame only. This sample yields a few hundred thousand clones, of which less than 90% are seen a single time; 6.8% belongs to the top ten. The sample comprised PBMCs or T cells enriched from blood (not recorded which). All receptors derive from a woman in her thirties or forties who had recovered from COVID-19. CDR3s include the opening cysteine and the closing phenylalanine or tryptophan. The D gene is left open where the match is weak. Clone size appears in some rows only: once, few, many, or a class for an expanded clone.

d_gene: TRBD1
j_gene: TRBJ2-1
v_gene: TRBV24-1
abundance: -
CDR3nt: TGTGCCACCGCACAGGGGAGCTCCTACAATGAGCAGTTCTTC
CDR3aa: CATAQGSSYNEQFF

d_gene: -
j_gene: TRBJ1-2
v_gene: TRBV13
abundance: -
CDR3nt: TGTGCCAGCAGTTACAGGTTAAGCTATGGCTACACCTTC
CDR3aa: CASSYRLSYGYTF

d_gene: -
j_gene: TRBJ1-4
v_gene: TRBV2
abundance: few
CDR3nt: TGTGCCACAGATCCGGGAACTAATGAAAAACTGTTTTTT
CDR3aa: CATDPGTNEKLFF

d_gene: TRBD1
j_gene: TRBJ1-3
v_gene: TRBV5-6
abundance: -
CDR3nt: TGTGCCAGCAGCTCGGGGCAGGGGGCCTCTCTTTTACGAAACACCATATATTTT
CDR3aa: CASSSGQGASLLRNTIYF

d_gene: -
j_gene: TRBJ1-5
v_gene: TRBV7-2
abundance: -
CDR3nt: TGTGCCAGCAGCCAACAGGGTGGCGGCAATCAGCCCCAGCATTTT
CDR3aa: CASSQQGGGNQPQHF

d_gene: TRBD1
j_gene: TRBJ1-2
v_gene: TRBV19
abundance: -
CDR3nt: TGTGCCAGTAGCACACAGGGGCGGGACGGCTACACCTTC
CDR3aa: CASSTQGRDGYTF

d_gene: TRBD1
j_gene: TRBJ2-1
v_gene: TRBV5-1
abundance: -
CDR3nt: TGCGCCAGCATTATGACAGGGGGAGCCTACAATGAGCAGTTCTTC
CDR3aa: CASIMTGGAYNEQFF

d_gene: -
j_gene: TRBJ2-4
v_gene: TRBV11-3
abundance: -
CDR3nt: TGTGCCAGCAGCCTACGGGACATCAGTCCTGGCAAAAACATTCAGTACTTC
CDR3aa: CASSLRDISPGKNIQYF

d_gene: -
j_gene: TRBJ2-1
v_gene: TRBV10-3
abundance: -
CDR3nt: TGTGCCATCAGCCGCGGCGCCGTTACTTACGAGCAGTTCTTC
CDR3aa: CAISRGAVTYEQFF

d_gene: TRBD1
j_gene: TRBJ2-3
v_gene: TRBV7-9
abundance: few
CDR3nt: TGTGCCAGCAGCTTCGGGACAGGGGAGGCAGATACGCAGTATTTT
CDR3aa: CASSFGTGEADTQYF